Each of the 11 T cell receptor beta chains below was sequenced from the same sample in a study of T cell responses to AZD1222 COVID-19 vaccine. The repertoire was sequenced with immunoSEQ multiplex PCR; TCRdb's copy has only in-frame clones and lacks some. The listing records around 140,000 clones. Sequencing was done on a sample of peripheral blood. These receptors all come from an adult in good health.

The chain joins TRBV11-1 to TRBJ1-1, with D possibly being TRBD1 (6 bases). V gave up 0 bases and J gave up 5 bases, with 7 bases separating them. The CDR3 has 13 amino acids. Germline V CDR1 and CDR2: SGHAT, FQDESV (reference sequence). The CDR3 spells CASSLAGGTEAFF. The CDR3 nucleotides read TGTGCCAGCAGCTTAGCAGGGGGGACTGAAGCTTTCTTT.

CDR3 DNA: TGTGCCAGCAGACCCGGGACAAGCGGGGGGAAACTGTTTTTT. This sequence encodes CASRPGTSGGKLFF. The genes are TRBV14 and TRBJ1-4; D possibly corresponds to TRBD1 (6 bases). The ends were cut back, 6 bases at V and 11 bases at J, with 19 bases in the middle. The CDR3 consists of 14 residues. Germline CDR1 is SGHDN and CDR2 is FVKESK.

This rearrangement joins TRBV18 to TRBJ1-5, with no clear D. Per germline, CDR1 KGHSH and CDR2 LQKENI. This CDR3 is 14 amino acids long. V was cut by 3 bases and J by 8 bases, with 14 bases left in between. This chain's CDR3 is CASSPPETIEPQHF. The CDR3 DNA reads TGTGCCAGCTCACCCCCAGAGACAATTGAGCCCCAGCATTTT.

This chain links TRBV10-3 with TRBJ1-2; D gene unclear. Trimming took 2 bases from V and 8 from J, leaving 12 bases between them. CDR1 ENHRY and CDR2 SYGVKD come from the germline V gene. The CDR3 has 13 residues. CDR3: CAISELGRSGYTF. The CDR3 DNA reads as TGTGCCATCAGTGAGCTAGGAAGATCGGGCTACACCTTC.

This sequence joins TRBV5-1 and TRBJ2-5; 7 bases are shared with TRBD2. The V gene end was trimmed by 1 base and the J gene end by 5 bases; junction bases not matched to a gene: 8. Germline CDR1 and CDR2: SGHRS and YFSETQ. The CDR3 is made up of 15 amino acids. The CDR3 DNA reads TGCGCCAGCAGCTTGAGGGAGGGTATACGCGAGACCCAGTACTTC. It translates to CASSLREGIRETQYF.

CDR3 sequence reads: CASRDSVGEQYF. CDR3 sequence (DNA): TGTGCCAGCAGGGACTCCGTGGGTGAGCAGTACTTC. This chain uses TRBV6-5 with TRBJ2-7; possibly TRBD2 for D (5 bases). CDR1 and CDR2 from the germline V gene are MNHEY and SVGAGI. The CDR3 is 12 amino acids. With 6 bases removed from V and 7 bases from J, the gap between germline ends came to 13 bases.

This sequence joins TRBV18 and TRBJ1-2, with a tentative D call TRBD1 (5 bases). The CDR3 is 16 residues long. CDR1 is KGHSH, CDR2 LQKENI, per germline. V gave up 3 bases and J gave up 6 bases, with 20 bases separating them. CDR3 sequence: CASSPFTTQGPNGYTF. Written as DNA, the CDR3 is TGTGCCAGCTCACCCTTTACGACCCAGGGCCCCAATGGCTACACCTTC.

The CDR3 DNA sequence: TGTGCCAGCTCACCGCCCAACGCAGGGGCTCAGAGGGATACGCAGTATTTT. Translation: CASSPPNAGAQRDTQYF. This chain joins TRBV18 and TRBJ2-3; D is possibly TRBD1 (6 bases). Trimming took off 3 bases at V and 6 bases at J, with 22 bases between the two ends. Germline CDR1 reads KGHSH; CDR2 reads LQKENI. The CDR3 extends over 17 amino acids.

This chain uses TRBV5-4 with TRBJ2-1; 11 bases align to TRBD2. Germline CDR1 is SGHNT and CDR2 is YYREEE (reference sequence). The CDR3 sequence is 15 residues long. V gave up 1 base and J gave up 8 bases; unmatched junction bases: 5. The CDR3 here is CASSLKLAGDYEQFF. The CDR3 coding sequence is TGTGCCAGCAGCTTGAAACTAGCGGGGGATTATGAGCAGTTCTTC.

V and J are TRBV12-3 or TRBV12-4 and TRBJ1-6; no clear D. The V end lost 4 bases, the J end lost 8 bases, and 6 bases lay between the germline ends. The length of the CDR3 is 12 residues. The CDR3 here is CASSSVDSPLHF. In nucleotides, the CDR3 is TGTGCCAGCAGTTCAGTGGATTCACCCCTCCACTTT.

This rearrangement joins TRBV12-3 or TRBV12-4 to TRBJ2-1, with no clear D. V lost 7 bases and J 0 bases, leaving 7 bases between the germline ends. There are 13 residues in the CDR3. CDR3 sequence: CASTRNSYNEQFF. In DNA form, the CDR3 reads TGTGCCAGCACCAGGAACTCCTACAATGAGCAGTTCTTC.